The T cell receptor beta chain under discussion was sequenced for a study of CD8 T cells in Susac syndrome. CD8+ and CD4+ blood T cells underwent TCR beta sequencing. The multiple sclerosis control group comprised treatment-naive patients with stable or active relapsing-remitting disease. Random hexamers were used to reverse transcribe the RNA input (0.5 to 1 ug). One entry per CDR3 protein, called by TCRdb with MiXCR from the immunoSEQ multiplex PCR reads. The table has approximately 180,000 distinct CDR3 sequences, about 94% seen once. The V segment lost 0 bases and the J segment 2 bases; nucleotides outside the gene matches: 5. The length of the CDR3 is 15 residues. CDR1 and CDR2 from the germline V gene are GTSNPN and SVGIG (reference sequence).

This clonotype originated in a human donor with multiple sclerosis. The gene calls are TRBV30 and TRBJ2-5; the match to TRBD2 covers 8 bases. Sequencing was carried out using CD4+ T cells from PBMCs. CDR3 protein: CAWSVLAGIQETQYF. The CDR3 DNA reads as TGTGCCTGGAGTGTTCTAGCGGGCATACAAGAGACCCAGTACTTC.